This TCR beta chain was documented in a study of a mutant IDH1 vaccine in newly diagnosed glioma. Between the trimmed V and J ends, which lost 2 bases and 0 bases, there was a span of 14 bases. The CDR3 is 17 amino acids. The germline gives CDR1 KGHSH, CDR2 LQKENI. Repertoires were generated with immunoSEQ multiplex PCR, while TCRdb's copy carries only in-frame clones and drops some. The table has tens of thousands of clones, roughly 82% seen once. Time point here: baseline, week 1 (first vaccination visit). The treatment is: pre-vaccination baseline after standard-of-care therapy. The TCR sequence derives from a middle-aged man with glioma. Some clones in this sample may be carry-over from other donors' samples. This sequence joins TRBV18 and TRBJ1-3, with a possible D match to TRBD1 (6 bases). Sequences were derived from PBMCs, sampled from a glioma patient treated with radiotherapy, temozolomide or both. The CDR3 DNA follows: TGTGCCAGCTCACCAGCTACAGGGAAGAGCTCTGGAAACACCATATATTTT. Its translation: CASSPATGKSSGNTIYF. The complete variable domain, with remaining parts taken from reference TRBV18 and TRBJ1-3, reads NAGVMQNPRHLVRRRGQEARLRCSPMKGHSHVYWYRQLPEEGLKFMVYLQKENIIDESGMPKERFSAEFPKEGPSILRIQQVVRGDSAAYFCASSPATGKSSGNTIYFGEGSWLTVV.